Listed here is a single TCR beta chain. Its antigen is still unknown. The sample comes from a study of cytomegalovirus exposure and HLA in healthy donors. Study-wide results and limits: There were several of the most significant clusters that appeared linked to common viral pathogens in a later analysis. Presence/absence analyses rested on an assumption that sequencing depth was roughly uniform across donors. Most subjects' HLA-A and HLA-B alleles were reportedly predicted from TCR beta sequences.

Germline assignment: CDR1 MNHNS and CDR2 SASEGT. The CDR3 spans 17 residues. Trimming took 4 bases from V and 4 from J; bases not matched to a gene: 13. The PCR had 60 Vbeta and 13 Jbeta primers. Profiling relied on immunoSEQ multiplex PCR, and the TCRdb table lists in-frame clones only, not all of them. The sample carries around 170,000 clones, more than 75% recorded once. V is TRBV6-1 and J is TRBJ2-3; TRBD2 aligns across 8 bases. The clonotype comes from a woman aged 25 to 39 in good health and CMV-seropositive. The source material was PBMCs. CDR3 protein: CASSGWGSGVMADTQYF. The CDR3 DNA reads TGTGCCAGCAGTGGGTGGGGTAGCGGGGTAATGGCAGATACGCAGTATTTT.